The rows below give T cell receptor beta chains drawn from one sample of a study of shared clonotypes between healthy human individuals. Some clones are missing from TCRdb's copy, which holds only in-frame ones; the method was immunoSEQ multiplex PCR. The table lists about 1.5 million clones, approximately 98% of them singletons, with approximately 0.45% in the top ten. Specimen: naive CD4+ T cells sorted from blood. The source is a man aged 25-45 years in good health. The CDR3 runs from the conserved cysteine through the conserved F or W. A D gene is named only where the DNA matches it firmly. The size entry is marked missing in some rows and otherwise reads once, few, many or a size class.

>TRBV9|TRBD2|TRBJ2-7|-
TGTGCCAGCAGCCCAGGGACTAGCGTCTACGAGCAGTACTTC
CASSPGTSVYEQYF
>TRBV10-1|-|TRBJ2-3|-
TGCGCCAGCAGTGAGCACCCGGGGGGCACAGATACGCAGTATTTT
CASSEHPGGTDTQYF
>TRBV25-1|TRBD1|TRBJ2-4|-
TGTGCCAGCAGTGAAATAGGAGGACAGGGATCAAACATTCAGTACTTC
CASSEIGGQGSNIQYF
>TRBV19|-|TRBJ2-7|-
TGTGCCAGTAGCTTCAGACAGAACTACGAGCAGTACTTC
CASSFRQNYEQYF
>TRBV18|TRBD1|TRBJ2-5|-
TGTGCCAGCTCACCCGGGACAGGACGTCAAGAGACCCAGTACTTC
CASSPGTGRQETQYF
>TRBV28|-|TRBJ2-7|-
TGTGCCAGCACCACAGCGGCCTCCTGGGAGCAGTACTTC
CASTTAASWEQYF
>TRBV28|-|TRBJ2-7|-
TGTGCCAGCACCTACTCTGACAGGCCGACCTACGAGCAGTACTTC
CASTYSDRPTYEQYF
>TRBV10-2|TRBD1|TRBJ1-1|-
TGCGCCAGCAGGGCTGTTCTGAGGGGGCTAAGGACTGAAGCTTTCTTT
CASRAVLRGLRTEAFF
>TRBV15|-|TRBJ1-2|-
TGTGCCACTCGCGCAATTAACTATGGCTACACCTTC
CATRAINYGYTF
>TRBV7-6|TRBD1|TRBJ2-7|-
TGTGCCAGCAGCTTAGAAACAAACTTGGGACAGGAAACGAGCTACGAGCAGTACTTC
CASSLETNLGQETSYEQYF
>TRBV19|TRBD1|TRBJ2-1|-
TGTGCCAGTAGTATGACTGGTGGTAGGTGGGCAGGGGGCGACGAGCAGTTCTTC
CASSMTGGRWAGGDEQFF
>TRBV5-1|TRBD2|TRBJ2-5|once
TGCGCCAGCCGGGGACTAGCGGGAGCCGGGGTAGAGACCCAGTACTTC
CASRGLAGAGVETQYF
>TRBV5-1|-|TRBJ1-2|-
TGCGCCAGCAGGGCGGGACACCGATCCCCGAGTGATGGCTACACCTTC
CASRAGHRSPSDGYTF
>TRBV9|TRBD1|TRBJ2-2|-
TGTGCCAGCAGCGTGACAGGGGAATCCGGGGAGCTGTTTTTT
CASSVTGESGELFF
>TRBV25-1|-|TRBJ1-2|-
TGTGCCAGCAGTGAATATAAGGGTGGACTAGATGGCTACACCTTC
CASSEYKGGLDGYTF
>TRBV18|-|TRBJ2-2|-
TGTGCCAGCTCACCAGTGACAGTAAGCGGGTCGAACACCGGGGAGCTGTTTTTT
CASSPVTVSGSNTGELFF
>TRBV6-5|-|TRBJ2-7|-
TGTGCCAGCAGTTACGACCCCACCTACTACGAGCAGTACTTC
CASSYDPTYYEQYF
>TRBV27|TRBD2|TRBJ2-3|once
TGTGCCAGCAGTTCCCTAGCGGGAAAGCCAGATACGCAGTATTTT
CASSSLAGKPDTQYF
>TRBV9|TRBD1|TRBJ2-7|-
TGTGCCAGCAGCCCGCCCCCAGCAGGGGGCTCCTACGAGCAGTACTTC
CASSPPPAGGSYEQYF
>TRBV11-1|-|TRBJ2-7|-
TGTGCCAGCAGCCGGGTGGGAAGGTCCTCCTACGAGCAGTACTTC
CASSRVGRSSYEQYF
>TRBV14|-|TRBJ2-3|few
TGTGCCAGCAGCCAAGATCGGGACGACACAGATACGCAGTATTTT
CASSQDRDDTDTQYF
>TRBV2|TRBD1|TRBJ1-5|once
TGTGCCAGCCGACAGGGGGCCCCAGCCGGTCAGCCCCAGCATTTT
CASRQGAPAGQPQHF
>TRBV15|TRBD1|TRBJ2-1|-
TGTGCCACCAGCCGTGGACAGGGATGGAGCCTTGACTCCTACAATGAGCAGTTCTTC
CATSRGQGWSLDSYNEQFF
>TRBV5-4|TRBD2|TRBJ2-3|-
TGTGCCAGCTCTGCGGGAGCTAGCACAGATACGCAGTATTTT
CASSAGASTDTQYF
>TRBV19|TRBD2|TRBJ2-7|-
TGTGCCAGTCGGACTAGCGTTGGCTACGAGCAGTACTTC
CASRTSVGYEQYF
>TRBV10-1|TRBD1|TRBJ2-1|-
TGCGCCAGCAGTGACAGGGGGCCCCTCAATGAGCAGTTCTTC
CASSDRGPLNEQFF
>TRBV5-4|-|TRBJ2-1|-
TGTGCCAGCAGCTTGGGGTTAAAATCCTACAATGAGCAGTTCTTC
CASSLGLKSYNEQFF
>TRBV5-4|-|TRBJ1-1|-
TGTGCCAGCAGCTTGCAAAGGGTGAACACTGAAGCTTTCTTT
CASSLQRVNTEAFF
>TRBV2|-|TRBJ1-3|-
TGTGCCAGCAGTGTATCCGCCAGGGACACCATATATTTT
CASSVSARDTIYF
>TRBV5-1|-|TRBJ1-2|-
TGCGCCAGCAGCTTGGGGGGCAGTTCTAACTATGGCTACACCTTC
CASSLGGSSNYGYTF
>TRBV15|TRBD1|TRBJ1-5|-
TGTGCCACCAGCTACCCGGGGCGACAGGGATTGGGTCAGCCCCAGCATTTT
CATSYPGRQGLGQPQHF
>TRBV18|-|TRBJ2-1|-
TGTGCCAGCTCACGAAGAGAGGGGGCCTACAATGAGCAGTTCTTC
CASSRREGAYNEQFF
>TRBV5-4|TRBD1|TRBJ1-3|-
TGTGCCAGCAGCGCAGGGGGCTCAGGAAACACCATATATTTT
CASSAGGSGNTIYF
>TRBV5-1|TRBD1|TRBJ2-3|-
TGCGCCAGCAGCCCCAGGACAGGGGGCACAGATACGCAGTATTTT
CASSPRTGGTDTQYF
>TRBV7-2|-|TRBJ1-1|-
TGTGCCAGCAGCTCCGTAGGTGGCACTGAAGCTTTCTTT
CASSSVGGTEAFF
>TRBV6-1|-|TRBJ2-5|-
TGTGCCAGCAGTGTCCTAGGACGGGGGCCTCAAGAGACCCAGTACTTC
CASSVLGRGPQETQYF
>TRBV10-3|TRBD1|TRBJ1-2|-
TGTGCCATCAGTGAGTCCAGGGGGCGCGATGGCTACACCTTC
CAISESRGRDGYTF
>TRBV7-3|TRBD2|TRBJ2-5|-
TGTGCCAGCAGCGCCGGACTAGCGGGAGGGCAAGAGACCCAGTACTTC
CASSAGLAGGQETQYF